This T cell receptor (beta chain) was retrieved from a study of blood T cell repertoires in COVID-19. V gave up 7 bases and J gave up 4 bases, with 14 bases separating them. This CDR3 has 14 amino acids. Germline assignment: CDR1 LNHDA and CDR2 SQIVND (reference sequence). This table comes from immunoSEQ multiplex PCR, and its TCRdb copy is limited to in-frame clones, with some not included. The data show roughly 39,000 clones, 90% to 95% seen once. Sequencing used peripheral blood. This chain uses TRBV19 with TRBJ2-1, with a tentative D call TRBD2 (6 bases). The TCR comes from a human donor in a cohort sampled during active COVID-19. CDR3 region: CASTGGTEYNEQFF. CDR3 DNA sequence: TGTGCCAGTACCGGCGGGACGGAATACAATGAGCAGTTCTTC.